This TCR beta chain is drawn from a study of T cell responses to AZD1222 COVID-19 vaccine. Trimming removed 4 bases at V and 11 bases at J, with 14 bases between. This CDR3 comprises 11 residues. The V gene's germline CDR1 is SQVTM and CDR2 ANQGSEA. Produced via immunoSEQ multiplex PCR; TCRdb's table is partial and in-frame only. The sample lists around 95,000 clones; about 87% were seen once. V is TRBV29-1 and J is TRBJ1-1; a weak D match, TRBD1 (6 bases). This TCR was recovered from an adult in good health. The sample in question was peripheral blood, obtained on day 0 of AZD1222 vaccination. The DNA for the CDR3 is TGCAGCGTTGCTCCAGGGGCATCGGCTTTCTTT. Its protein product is CSVAPGASAFF.